This TCR beta chain was retrieved from a study of T cell responses to AZD1222 COVID-19 vaccine. CDR3 length: 15 residues. Germline V gene data show CDR1 as LNHDA and CDR2 as SQIVND (reference sequence). The V gene lost 6 bases and the J gene lost 3 bases, with 14 bases spanning the gap. Repertoires were generated with immunoSEQ multiplex PCR, while TCRdb's copy carries only in-frame clones and drops some. The table includes 6,000 or so clones, more than 75% detected once. Sequences were derived from peripheral blood, sampled 28 days after the second AZD1222 dose. This clonotype originated in an adult who received the AZD1222 COVID-19 vaccine. The gene calls are TRBV19 and TRBJ1-4; D is perhaps TRBD1 (5 bases). CDR3: CASSSTDTSNEKLFF. For the CDR3, the DNA is TGTGCCAGTAGCAGTACGGACACCTCTAATGAAAAACTGTTTTTT.